This T cell receptor (beta chain) was captured in a study of T cells after yellow fever vaccination. Study results and caveats: It was a small share of clonotypes that appeared in both CD4 and CD8 compartments. Primary-vaccination clones mostly resurfaced post-booster (about 95% CD4, roughly 90% CD8).

UMIs and a universal primer site were added when TCR cDNA was made by 5'RACE template switching. TCRdb re-called the 5' RACE reads with MiXCR, one entry per CDR3 protein. The table records some 560,000 distinct CDR3 sequences, about 19% of them present only once. The CDR3 is 16 residues long. The germline CDR1 and CDR2 sequences are MNHNS and SASEGT. Trimming cost V 0 bases and J 1 base, with 10 bases left between them. Of note for this clonotype: The antigen is not known.

This sequence joins TRBV6-1 and TRBJ2-1, with unresolved D. This clonotype was obtained from a man under 40 who received the YFV17D yellow fever vaccine. The input for sequencing was PBMCs, taken 15 days after the yellow fever booster vaccination. CDR3 protein: CASSEAAVRSYNEQFF. The CDR3 DNA is TGTGCCAGCAGTGAAGCGGCAGTCCGATCCTACAATGAGCAGTTCTTC.